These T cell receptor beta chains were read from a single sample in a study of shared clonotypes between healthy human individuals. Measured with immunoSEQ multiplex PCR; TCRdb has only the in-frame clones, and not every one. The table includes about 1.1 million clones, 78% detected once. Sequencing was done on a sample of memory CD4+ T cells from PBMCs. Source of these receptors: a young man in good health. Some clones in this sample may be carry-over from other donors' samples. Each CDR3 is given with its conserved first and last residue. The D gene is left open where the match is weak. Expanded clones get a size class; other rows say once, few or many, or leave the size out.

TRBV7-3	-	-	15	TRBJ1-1	CASSLRASDYTEAFF	TGTGCCAGCAGCTTAAGGGCTTCCGACTATACTGAAGCTTTCTTT
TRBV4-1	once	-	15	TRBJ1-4	CASSLQGGTNEKLFF	TGCGCCAGCAGCCTCCAAGGAGGGACGAATGAAAAACTGTTTTTT
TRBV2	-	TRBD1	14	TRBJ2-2	CASSRGLLSGELFF	TGTGCCAGCAGCAGGGGGCTTTTATCCGGGGAGCTGTTTTTT
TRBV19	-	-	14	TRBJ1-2	CASSQPGLRYGYTF	TGTGCCAGTAGCCAACCGGGGCTGAGATATGGCTACACCTTC
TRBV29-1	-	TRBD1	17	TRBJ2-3	CSVEDLGGTGITDTQYF	TGCAGCGTTGAAGATCTTGGCGGGACAGGGATTACAGATACGCAGTATTTT
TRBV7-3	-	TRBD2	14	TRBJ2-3	CASSFSGLGDTQYF	TGTGCCAGCAGCTTCTCGGGACTAGGAGATACGCAGTATTTT
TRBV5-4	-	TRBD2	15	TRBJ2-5	CASSALANMQETQYF	TGTGCCAGCAGCGCACTAGCGAACATGCAAGAGACCCAGTACTTC
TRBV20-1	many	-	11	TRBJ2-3	CSATEGDTQYF	TGCAGTGCTACTGAAGGAGATACGCAGTATTTT
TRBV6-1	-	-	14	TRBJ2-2	CASSAESWTGELFF	TGTGCCAGCAGTGCCGAGTCTTGGACCGGGGAGCTGTTTTTT
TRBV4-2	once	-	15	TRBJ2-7	CASSQESRSFYEQYF	TGTGCCAGCAGCCAAGAATCCAGGAGTTTCTACGAGCAGTACTTC
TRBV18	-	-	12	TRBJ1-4	CASSLPGEKLFF	TGTGCCAGCTCACTCCCAGGGGAAAAACTGTTTTTT
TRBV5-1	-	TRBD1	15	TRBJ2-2	CASSLGDSSTGELFF	TGCGCCAGCAGCTTGGGGGACAGTTCCACCGGGGAGCTGTTTTTT
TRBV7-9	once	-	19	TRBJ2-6	CASSVPGGVSQAGANVLTF	TGTGCCAGCAGCGTTCCAGGGGGGGTATCACAGGCTGGGGCCAACGTCCTGACTTTC
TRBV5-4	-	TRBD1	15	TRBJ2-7	CASSLDRDRVYEQYF	TGTGCCAGCAGCTTGGATCGGGACAGGGTCTACGAGCAGTACTTC
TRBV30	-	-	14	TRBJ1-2	CAWSVIGSDYGYTF	TGTGCCTGGAGTGTAATTGGGTCTGACTATGGCTACACCTTC
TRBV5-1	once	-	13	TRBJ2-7	CASSLASDYEQYF	TGCGCCAGCAGCTTGGCTAGCGACTACGAGCAGTACTTC
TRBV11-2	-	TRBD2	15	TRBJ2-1	CASSVTSGTYNEQFF	TGTGCCAGCTCCGTGACTAGCGGTACCTACAATGAGCAGTTCTTC
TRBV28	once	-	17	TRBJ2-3	CASSLGAKGVGTDTQYF	TGTGCCAGCAGTTTAGGGGCGAAGGGGGTTGGAACAGATACGCAGTATTTT
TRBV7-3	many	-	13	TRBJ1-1	CASSRQPNTEAFF	TGTGCCAGCAGCCGACAACCGAACACTGAAGCTTTCTTT
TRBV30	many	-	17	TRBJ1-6	CAWTGGSGRTYNSPLHF	TGTGCCTGGACCGGCGGTTCCGGGCGGACCTATAATTCACCCCTCCACTTT
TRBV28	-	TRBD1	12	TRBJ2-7	CASSFGDRGQYF	TGTGCCAGCAGTTTTGGGGACAGGGGGCAGTACTTC
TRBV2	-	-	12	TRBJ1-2	CAFMGASRGYTF	TGTGCATTTATGGGAGCATCGAGAGGCTACACCTTC